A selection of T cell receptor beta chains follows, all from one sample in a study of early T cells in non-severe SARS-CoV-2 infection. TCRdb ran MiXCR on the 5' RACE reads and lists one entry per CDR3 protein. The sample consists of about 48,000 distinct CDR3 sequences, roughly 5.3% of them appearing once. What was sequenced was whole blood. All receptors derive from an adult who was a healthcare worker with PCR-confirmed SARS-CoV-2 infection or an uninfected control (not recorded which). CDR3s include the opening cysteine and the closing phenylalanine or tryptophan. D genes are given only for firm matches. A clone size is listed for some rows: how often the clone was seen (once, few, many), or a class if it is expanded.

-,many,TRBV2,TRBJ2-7,CASDKTYEQYF,TGTGCCAGCGACAAAACCTACGAGCAGTACTTC
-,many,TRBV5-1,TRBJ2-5,CASSFGASAAGETQYF,TGCGCCAGCAGCTTCGGGGCTAGCGCCGCAGGGGAGACCCAGTACTTC
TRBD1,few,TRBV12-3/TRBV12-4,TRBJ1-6,CATTDRGGNSPLHF,TGTGCCACCACCGACAGGGGCGGTAATTCACCCCTCCACTTT
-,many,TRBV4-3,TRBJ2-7,CASSQDPAYRDEQYF,TGCGCCAGCAGCCAAGACCCGGCCTATCGAGACGAGCAGTACTTC
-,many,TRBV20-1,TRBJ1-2,CSARDLSGYGYTF,TGCAGTGCTAGAGATCTGTCGGGCTATGGCTACACCTTC
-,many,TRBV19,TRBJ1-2,CASSQFLDGYTF,TGTGCCAGTAGTCAGTTCTTGGATGGCTACACCTTC
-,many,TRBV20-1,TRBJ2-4,CSARPLRQDYGNIQYF,TGCAGTGCTAGACCACTAAGACAAGACTACGGCAACATTCAGTACTTC
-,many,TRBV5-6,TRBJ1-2,CASSSGTANYGYTF,TGTGCCAGCAGCTCCGGGACGGCGAACTATGGCTACACCTTC
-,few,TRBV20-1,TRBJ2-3,CSAPPGGTDTQYF,TGCAGTGCTCCTCCTGGGGGGACAGATACGCAGTATTTT
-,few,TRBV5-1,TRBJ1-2,CASSLAGEDYGYTF,TGCGCCAGCAGCTTGGCAGGGGAGGACTATGGCTACACCTTC
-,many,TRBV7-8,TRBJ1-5,CASSLELGQPQHF,TGTGCCAGCAGCTTAGAACTGGGCCAGCCCCAGCATTTT
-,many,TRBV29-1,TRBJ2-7,CSVPGPSFREQYF,TGCAGCGTACCGGGGCCGTCGTTTCGCGAGCAGTACTTC
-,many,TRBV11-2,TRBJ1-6,CASSSAGGDRGPKNSPLHF,TGTGCCAGCAGCTCGGCCGGGGGCGATCGAGGCCCGAAAAATTCACCCCTCCACTTT
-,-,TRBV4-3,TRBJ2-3,CASSQRHTDTQYF,TGCGCCAGCAGCCAACGACACACAGATACGCAGTATTTT
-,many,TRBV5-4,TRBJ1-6,CASSLRESPLHF,TGTGCCAGCAGCTTAAGGGAGTCACCCCTCCACTTT
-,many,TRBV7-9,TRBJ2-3,CASSLNWVGPNLF,TGTGCCAGCAGCTTAAATTGGGTAGGGCCAAACCTATTT
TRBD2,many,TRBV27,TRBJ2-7,CASRGLAASYEQYF,TGTGCCAGCAGGGGACTAGCGGCCTCCTACGAGCAGTACTTC
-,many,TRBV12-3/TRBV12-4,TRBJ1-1,CASSFAGANTEAFF,TGTGCCAGCAGTTTTGCAGGGGCGAACACTGAAGCTTTCTTT
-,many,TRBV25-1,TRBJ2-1,CASRGGAGPKYNEQFF,TGTGCCAGCAGGGGGGGTGCGGGTCCCAAATACAATGAGCAGTTCTTC
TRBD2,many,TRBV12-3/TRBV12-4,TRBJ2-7,CASSWEREGRDEQYF,TGTGCCAGCAGCTGGGAGCGGGAGGGCCGGGACGAGCAGTACTTC
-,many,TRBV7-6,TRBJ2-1,CASSLPGAYNEQFF,TGTGCCAGCAGCTTACCGGGGGCTTACAATGAGCAGTTCTTC
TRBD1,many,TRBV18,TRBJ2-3,CASSPETGKDTQYF,TGTGCCAGCTCACCAGAGACAGGGAAGGATACGCAGTATTTT
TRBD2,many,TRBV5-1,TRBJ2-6,CASSPRGATSPGANVLTF,TGCGCCAGCAGCCCGCGGGGGGCGACTAGTCCTGGGGCCAACGTCCTGACTTTC
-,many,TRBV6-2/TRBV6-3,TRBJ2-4,CASSTTLDKNIQYF,TGTGCCAGCAGTACCACTCTAGACAAAAACATTCAGTACTTC
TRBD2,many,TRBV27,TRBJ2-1,CATVNPGLAPNEQFF,TGTGCCACCGTAAACCCGGGACTAGCCCCGAATGAGCAGTTCTTC
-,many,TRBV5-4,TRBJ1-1,CASRQQGNTEAFF,TGTGCCAGCAGGCAACAGGGGAACACTGAAGCTTTCTTT
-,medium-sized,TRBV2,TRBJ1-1,CASSAGGEDTEAFF,TGTGCCAGCAGTGCGGGGGGAGAGGACACTGAAGCTTTCTTT
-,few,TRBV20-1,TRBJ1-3,CSASGSSGNTIYF,TGCAGTGCTAGTGGGAGCTCTGGAAACACCATATATTTT
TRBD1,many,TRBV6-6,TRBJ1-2,CASATIGTGGVYGYTF,TGTGCCAGCGCAACGATCGGGACAGGGGGCGTCTATGGCTACACCTTC
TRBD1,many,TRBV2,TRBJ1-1,CASSATGTGAFAEAFF,TGTGCCAGCAGTGCCACCGGGACAGGGGCTTTCGCTGAAGCTTTCTTT
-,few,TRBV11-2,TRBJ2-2,CASSLAVVGELFF,TGTGCCAGCAGCTTAGCAGTTGTCGGGGAGCTGTTTTTT
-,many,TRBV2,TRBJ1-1,CASSGRGNTEAFF,TGTGCCAGCTCCGGCAGGGGGAACACTGAAGCTTTCTTT
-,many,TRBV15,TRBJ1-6,CATSSSRDTSSYNSPLHF,TGTGCCACCAGCAGCTCCCGGGACACCAGCTCCTATAATTCACCCCTCCACTTT
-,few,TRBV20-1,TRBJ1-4,CSARGHGNEKLFF,TGCAGTGCCCGGGGACACGGTAATGAAAAACTGTTTTTT
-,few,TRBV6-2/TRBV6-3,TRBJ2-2,CASSNTGELFF,TGTGCCAGCAGTAACACCGGGGAGCTGTTTTTT
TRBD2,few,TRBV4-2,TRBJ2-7,CASSQLSGGAEGYEQYF,TGTGCCAGCAGCCAGCTCAGCGGGGGGGCCGAAGGCTACGAGCAGTACTTC
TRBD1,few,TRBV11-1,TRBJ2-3,CASSLDRPSSRDTQYF,TGTGCCAGCAGCCTGGACAGGCCTTCGTCTAGGGATACGCAGTATTTT
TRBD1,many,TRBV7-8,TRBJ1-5,CASSGGQGGQPQHF,TGTGCCAGCAGCGGTGGACAGGGGGGTCAGCCCCAGCATTTT
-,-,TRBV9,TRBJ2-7,CASSPRWGYEQYF,TGTGCCAGCAGCCCGAGGTGGGGGTACGAGCAGTACTTC
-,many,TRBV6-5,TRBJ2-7,CASSYSTQGYEQYF,TGTGCCAGCAGTTACTCGACGCAGGGCTACGAGCAGTACTTC
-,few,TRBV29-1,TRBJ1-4,CSVAATNEKLFF,TGCAGCGTTGCAGCAACTAATGAAAAACTGTTTTTT
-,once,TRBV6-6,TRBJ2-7,CASRPGSYYEQYF,TGTGCCAGCAGACCGGGATCTTACTACGAGCAGTACTTC
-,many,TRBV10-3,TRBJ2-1,CAIMGIDEQFF,TGTGCCATCATGGGAATAGATGAGCAGTTCTTC
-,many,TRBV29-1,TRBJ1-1,CSGSSRTNTEAFF,TGCAGCGGATCATCAAGGACGAACACTGAAGCTTTCTTT
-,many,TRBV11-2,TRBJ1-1,CASSLGYGGVAGAFF,TGTGCCAGCAGCTTGGGATACGGAGGCGTCGCTGGAGCTTTCTTT